This paragraph covers one T cell receptor beta chain sequence. This specimen comes from a study of OX40 agonist ivuxolimab in advanced cancers. Assay: immunoSEQ multiplex PCR; the TCRdb copy retains only in-frame clones and omits some. The data show fewer than 70,000 clones, with about 90% seen just once and 4% to 4.5% held by the top ten. Germline CDR1 is LNHNV and CDR2 is YYDKDF (reference sequence). This CDR3 has 16 amino acids. Trimming pared 4 bases from V and 5 bases from J, leaving 20 bases between. This TCR came from an adult with an advanced solid tumor such as melanoma, head and neck, liver or kidney cancer. The chain couples TRBV15 to TRBJ2-5; D is perhaps TRBD2 (6 bases). This material consisted of CD4+ or CD8+ T cells sorted from blood, taken in a trial of the OX40 agonist ivuxolimab. The CDR3 coding sequence is TGTGCCACCAGCAAACAACGGGACGGGGGACGGGAGACCCAGTACTTC. It codes for CATSKQRDGGRETQYF. Looking up the rest from reference TRBV15 and TRBJ2-5 gives the full variable domain: DAMVIQNPRYQVTQFGKPVTLSCSQTLNHNVMYWYQQKSSQAPKLLFHYYDKDFNNEADTPDNFQSRRPNTSFCFLDIRSPGLGDTAMYLCATSKQRDGGRETQYFGPGTRLLVL.